The source of this T cell receptor (beta chain) is a study of CD8+ T cells in alopecia areata. Overall study context: Severity scoring for treated patients was based on the percentage of affected scalp area.

As the sequencing template, cDNA was produced by extracting RNA and reverse transcribing it. Assay: immunoSEQ multiplex PCR; the TCRdb copy retains only in-frame clones and omits some. The table includes about 190,000 clones, 64% detected once. Whole-study findings and limits: In lesional scalp, particularly from alopecia totalis/universalis, clonality was higher than in normal scalp. Scalp samples also yield sequences from resident alphabeta T cells of normal skin.

The CDR3 spans 14 residues. Germline V CDR1 and CDR2: SNHLY, FYNNEI. V was cut by 4 bases and J by 2 bases, with 8 bases left in between. The sample's treatment: oral pan-JAK inhibitor, 5-10 mg twice daily. Obtained from alopecia areata patients were lesional scalp punch biopsies along with peripheral blood. As for this clone: Its antigen is undetermined.

The sequencing here drew on CD4+ T cells sorted from blood, taken at week 4, from a patient treated with tofacitinib. The TCR comes from a human donor with alopecia areata. The chain joins TRBV2 to TRBJ2-2, with a weak D call TRBD1 (6 bases). The CDR3 protein is CASSVRGNTGELFF. In nucleotides, the CDR3 is TGTGCCAGCAGTGTCAGGGGAAACACCGGGGAGCTGTTTTTT.